The 25 T cell receptor beta chains below come from one sample, sequenced in a study of OX40 agonist ivuxolimab in advanced cancers. This table comes from immunoSEQ multiplex PCR, and its TCRdb copy is limited to in-frame clones, with some not included. The sample has around 77,000 clones; approximately 92% are singletons. The material was CD4+ or CD8+ T cells sorted from blood, obtained in a trial of the OX40 agonist ivuxolimab. The receptors were gathered from an adult with an advanced solid tumor such as melanoma, head and neck, liver or kidney cancer.

V usage is TRBV19 and J usage is TRBJ1-2; D gene uncertain. The length of the CDR3 is 13 residues. Germline CDR1 and CDR2: LNHDA and SQIVND (reference sequence). The V end lost 3 bases, the J end lost 4 bases, and 9 bases lay between the germline ends. CDR3 coding DNA: TGTGCCAGTAGTATGGCTGCGGCCTATGGCTACACCTTC. Residues: CASSMAAAYGYTF.

The CDR3 sequence: CAWSGVAGGQETQYF. The CDR3 DNA is TGTGCCTGGAGTGGGGTAGCGGGAGGTCAGGAGACCCAGTACTTC. This chain uses TRBV30 with TRBJ2-5; TRBD2 aligns across 10 bases. The CDR3 loop spans 15 amino acids. Trimming removed 1 base from V and 5 bases from J; junction bases left unmatched: 7. Germline CDR1 is GTSNPN and CDR2 is SVGIG (reference sequence).

The CDR3 DNA reads TGTGCCAGCAGCCCGGGGCGGGAGGTGTCCTACAATGAGCAGTTCTTC. Amino acid sequence: CASSPGREVSYNEQFF. The V call is TRBV5-4, the J call TRBJ2-1; 8 nucleotides agree with TRBD2. Trimming at V came to 4 bases and at J to 1 base, leaving 7 bases not matched to a gene. This CDR3 has 16 amino acids. The germline V gene encodes CDR1 SGHNT and CDR2 YYREEE (reference sequence).

The genes are TRBV7-9 and TRBJ2-2; 8 positions agree with TRBD2. V lost 1 base and J lost 4; bases outside the gene matches: 2. Looked up from germline, CDR1 is SEHNR and CDR2 is FQNEAQ (reference sequence). The CDR3 spans 15 residues. Here the CDR3 DNA reads TGTGCCAGCAGCTTAGAGGGGACTAGCACCGGGGAGCTGTTTTTT. This codes for CASSLEGTSTGELFF.

This clone was found once. The chain has TRBV29-1 and TRBJ2-2; 7 bases are shared with TRBD1. Germline lookup yields CDR1 SQVTM and CDR2 ANQGSEA. The trim removed 6 bases at V and 6 bases at J, leaving 13 bases unmatched. This CDR3 comprises 15 residues. DNA for the CDR3: TGCAGCGTGAGAACCGGGACAGTAAACGCCGGGGAGCTGTTTTTT. Protein product: CSVRTGTVNAGELFF.

This clone was picked up one time. The chain couples TRBV29-1 to TRBJ1-2; possibly TRBD1 for D (5 bases). The CDR3 has 11 amino acids. Trimming took 6 bases from V and 7 from J, leaving 12 bases between them. CDR1 and CDR2 from the germline V gene are SQVTM and ANQGSEA. The CDR3: CSVPGLAGYTF. The CDR3 region has the DNA TGCAGCGTCCCGGGACTCGCTGGCTACACCTTC.

The chain links TRBV6-4 to TRBJ2-3; 10 nucleotides match TRBD2. Germline trimming cut 4 bases from V and 2 bases from J; bases unmatched to any gene: 3. Germline assignment: CDR1 MRHNA and CDR2 SNTAGT. The CDR3 sequence is 15 residues long. The CDR3 bases are TGTGCCAGCAGTGTAACTAGCGGGACCACAGATACGCAGTATTTT. Protein product: CASSVTSGTTDTQYF.

The gene calls are TRBV4-1 and TRBJ2-3; 14 nucleotides line up with TRBD2. CDR1 and CDR2 (germline): MGHRA, YSYEKL. This CDR3 has 19 amino acids. Germline trimming cut 0 bases from V and 2 bases from J; bases unmatched to any gene: 7. The CDR3 nucleotides are TGCGCCAGCAGCCAAGATCCTGGACTAGCGGGGGGAGACACAGATACGCAGTATTTT. Translating gives CASSQDPGLAGGDTDTQYF.

Details on this clone: Other DNA sequences in the sample encode the same CDR3. The chain combines TRBV6-1 with TRBJ1-2; the match to TRBD1 covers 8 bases. The CDR3 is 13 residues long. Trimming removed 8 bases from V and 4 bases from J; junction bases left unmatched: 6. Germline V CDR1 and CDR2: MNHNS, SASEGT. The CDR3 spells CASREQGGYGYTF. The CDR3 bases are TGTGCCAGCCGGGAACAGGGGGGCTATGGCTACACCTTC.

The gene calls are TRBV19 and TRBJ1-4; 12 positions match TRBD1. CDR1 is LNHDA, CDR2 SQIVND, per germline (reference sequence). V lost 5 bases, J lost 6 bases, and 4 bases stayed unmatched. The CDR3 length is 15 residues. CDR3: CASSGTGGPYEKLFF. CDR3 nucleotide sequence: TGTGCCAGTAGTGGGACAGGGGGCCCATATGAAAAACTGTTTTTT.

The genes are TRBV5-1 and TRBJ1-1, with D unresolved. The CDR3 sequence is 13 residues long. V shed 0 bases and J shed 3 bases, with 6 bases lying between them. The germline CDR1 and CDR2 sequences are SGHRS and YFSETQ. The CDR3 region has the DNA TGCGCCAGCAGCTTGGAGGCGTACACTGAAGCTTTCTTT. Translating it yields CASSLEAYTEAFF.

The genes are TRBV2 and TRBJ2-3; 8 bases fit TRBD2. The CDR3 length is 15 residues. Germline V lookup: CDR1 SNHLY, CDR2 FYNNEI. The trim removed 6 bases at V and 0 bases at J, leaving 5 bases unmatched. CDR3 bases: TGTGCCAGCAGCCCCGGGACTAGGAGCACAGATACGCAGTATTTT. This encodes CASSPGTRSTDTQYF. Combining the CDR3 with reference TRBV2 and TRBJ2-3 gives the whole variable domain EPEVTQTPSHQVTQMGQEVILRCVPISNHLYFYWYRQILGQKVEFLVSFYNNEISEKSEIFDDQFSVERPDGSNFTLKIRSTKLEDSAMYFCASSPGTRSTDTQYFGPGTRLTVL.

The V gene is TRBV29-1, the J gene TRBJ2-1; 7 bases match TRBD1. The CDR3 spans 13 residues. With 5 bases clipped from V and 7 bases from J, the junction kept 8 bases outside the gene matches. Germline V gene sequence: CDR1 SQVTM, CDR2 ANQGSEA. The chain's CDR3 is CSVRKGALNEQFF. CDR3 bases: TGCAGCGTTAGGAAGGGGGCTCTTAATGAGCAGTTCTTC.

This clone occurred once. This chain uses TRBV9 with TRBJ2-7; unclear D gene. V dropped 0 bases and J dropped 3 bases, with 7 bases sitting between them. The germline V gene encodes CDR1 SGDLS and CDR2 YYNGEE. The CDR3 contains 13 residues. CDR3 amino acids: CASSVDTGYEQYF. CDR3 nucleotides: TGTGCCAGCAGCGTAGATACTGGCTACGAGCAGTACTTC.

This clone was detected once. CDR3 sequence: CASSLIYGYTF. The CDR3 bases are TGTGCCAGCAGCTTAATCTATGGCTACACCTTC. The chain links TRBV9 to TRBJ1-2; D gene ambiguous. This CDR3 is built from 11 residues. Germline V gene sequence: CDR1 SGDLS, CDR2 YYNGEE. Trimming left V 4 bases short and J 4 bases short, with 5 bases between. Using reference TRBV9 and TRBJ1-2 for the parts outside the CDR3, the full variable domain is DSGVTQTPKHLITATGQRVTLRCSPRSGDLSVYWYQQSLDQGLQFLIQYYNGEERAKGNILERFSAQQFPDLHSELNLSSLELGDSALYFCASSLIYGYTFGSGTRLTVV.

The V gene is TRBV6-7, the J gene TRBJ1-1; the match to TRBD1 covers 8 bases. TRBV6-7 is treated as an ORF (open reading frame) with a function not yet certain. The trim removed 6 bases at V and 1 base at J, leaving 28 bases unmatched. This CDR3 comprises 22 residues. CDR3 coding DNA: TGTGCCAGCAGCCGCTTGACAGGGGCTCTCCTCCTCCGCCCCCTCGGGAACACTGAAGCTTTCTTT. Translation gives CASSRLTGALLLRPLGNTEAFF.

This sequence joins TRBV6-1 and TRBJ2-7; 11 nucleotides line up with TRBD1. The CDR3 runs 16 residues. Losses at the gene ends were 2 bases for V and 0 bases for J; bases not matched to a gene: 3. CDR1 and CDR2 from the germline V gene are MNHNS and SASEGT. The CDR3: CASSERTGGRSYEQYF. In nucleotides, the CDR3 is TGTGCCAGCAGTGAACGGACAGGGGGCCGCTCCTACGAGCAGTACTTC.

The chain carries TRBV13 and TRBJ2-1; 11 bases align to TRBD2. The CDR3 totals 18 residues. Germline V gives CDR1 PRHDT, CDR2 FYEKMQ (reference sequence). The V segment lost 2 bases and the J segment 0 bases; nucleotides outside the gene matches: 6. The CDR3 sequence: CASSLLAGGPSSYNEQFF. DNA for the CDR3: TGTGCCAGCAGCTTACTAGCGGGAGGACCTAGCTCCTACAATGAGCAGTTCTTC.

The chain carries TRBV7-2 and TRBJ1-2, with 9 nucleotides matching TRBD1. Per germline, CDR1 SGHTA and CDR2 FQGNSA. The CDR3 totals 16 residues. J was trimmed by 5 bases and V by 1 base; bases with no gene match: 8. The CDR3 here is CASSLDMGDRAYGYTF. In nucleotides, the CDR3 is TGTGCCAGCAGCTTAGACATGGGGGACAGGGCATATGGCTACACCTTC.

This chain connects TRBV5-1 to TRBJ2-2; no definite D call. From germline, CDR1 is SGHRS and CDR2 YFSETQ. CDR3 length equals 16 residues. V was clipped by 0 bases and J by 1 base, with 10 bases between them. The CDR3 region has the DNA TGCGCCAGCAGCTTGGATCGACCGAGGAACACCGGGGAGCTGTTTTTT. This gives the protein CASSLDRPRNTGELFF.

V is TRBV15 and J is TRBJ2-5; the D gene is possibly TRBD1 (6 bases). The germline V gene has CDR1 LNHNV and CDR2 YYDKDF (reference sequence). Trimming removed 2 bases at V and 5 bases at J, with 15 bases between. CDR3 length equals 15 residues. CDR3 in amino acids: CATSRITGIAETQYF. In DNA form, the CDR3 reads TGTGCCACCAGCAGAATCACAGGGATCGCGGAGACCCAGTACTTC.

This chain connects TRBV10-3 to TRBJ2-5, with 8 bases matching TRBD1. V trimming: 3 bases; J trimming: 5 bases; junction bases outside the gene matches: 8. The CDR3 covers 15 residues. Germline V CDR1 and CDR2: ENHRY, SYGVKD. CDR3 protein: CAISDGQGLEETQYF. The CDR3 DNA is TGTGCCATCAGTGACGGACAGGGATTGGAGGAGACCCAGTACTTC.

The V gene is TRBV28, the J gene TRBJ2-5; TRBD2 might be the D (6 bases). The length of the CDR3 is 16 residues. Germline loops: CDR1 MDHEN, CDR2 SYDVKM. Between the trimmed V and J ends, which lost 6 bases and 0 bases, there was a span of 17 bases. The CDR3 loop reads CASRLPLRGNQETQYF. The CDR3 DNA follows: TGTGCCAGCAGGTTACCTCTCCGGGGGAACCAAGAGACCCAGTACTTC. Looking up the rest from reference TRBV28 and TRBJ2-5 gives the full variable domain: DVKVTQSSRYLVKRTGEKVFLECVQDMDHENMFWYRQDPGLGLRLIYFSYDVKMKEKGDIPEGYSVSREKKERFSLILESASTNQTSMYLCASRLPLRGNQETQYFGPGTRLLVL.

The count of this clone is one. The chain links TRBV27 to TRBJ2-1; tentatively, D is TRBD1 (5 bases). Trimming cost V 2 bases and J 7 bases, with 12 bases left between them. The length of the CDR3 is 14 residues. Germline-derived CDR1 and CDR2 are MNHEY and SMNVEV (reference sequence). The CDR3 DNA is TGTGCCAGCAGTTTAGGGCAGGGATTGAATGAGCAGTTCTTC. It specifies CASSLGQGLNEQFF.

The gene calls are TRBV2 and TRBJ2-3; TRBD2 agrees at 10 bases. The CDR3 runs 14 residues. Trimming cost V 6 bases and J 6 bases; bases outside gene matches: 6. From germline, CDR1 is SNHLY and CDR2 FYNNEI. The CDR3 nucleotides read TGTGCCAGCAGGCGAAGCGGGGGGGCGGATACGCAGTATTTT. Protein sequence: CASRRSGGADTQYF.